This TCR beta chain was documented in a study of long-term antiretroviral therapy in people with HIV. General study points: Following ART, diversity rose but still fell short of transplant donor controls. HIV repertoires spanned narrower CDR3 length ranges than controls.

The CDR3 is 14 residues long. CDR1 MNHNY and CDR2 SVGAGI come from the germline V gene (reference sequence). With 3 bases removed from V and 8 bases from J, the gap between germline ends came to 16 bases. Comments on this clone: Its cognate antigen is unknown.

Treatment for all HIV-infected participants took place in the United States. Each sample contained roughly 0.95-10 million cryopreserved PBMC, thawed before DNA extraction. Survey-level immunoSEQ v3.0 assays were run. Data came from immunoSEQ multiplex PCR; TCRdb stores just in-frame clones and leaves some out. The profile shows around 38,000 clones, about 94% of them singletons. This chain uses TRBV6-6 with TRBJ1-2, with D possibly matching TRBD1 (6 bases). The origin of this receptor is a man younger than 45 with HIV. The material sequenced was unsorted PBMCs, taken roughly 9.5 years after starting antiretroviral therapy. The CDR3, as DNA: TGTGCCAGCAGTTATAAGACCGAGGGGGAGGGCTACACCTTC. Its protein product is CASSYKTEGEGYTF.